This passage covers 26 T cell receptor beta chains from one sample sequenced in a study of CD8+ T cells in alopecia areata. TCR sequencing used cDNA made by reverse transcription of extracted RNA. Sequencing was performed with immunoSEQ multiplex PCR; in TCRdb, only in-frame clones are kept and a portion is missing. Among over 150,000 clones listed, 63% were seen once. The material was CD4+ T cells sorted from blood, obtained at week 0. These TCRs come from a human donor with alopecia areata.

The chain has TRBV30 and TRBJ1-2, with 7 bases lining up with TRBD1. The germline CDR1 and CDR2 sequences are GTSNPN and SVGIG (reference sequence). V lost 0 bases to trimming and J lost 4 bases; unmatched junction nucleotides: 8. The CDR3 covers 15 residues. The CDR3 coding sequence is TGTGCCTGGAGTGTACTCGGGACAGCTCCCTATGGCTACACCTTC. Protein product: CAWSVLGTAPYGYTF.

The rearrangement links TRBV7-6 to TRBJ2-1; D call uncertain. V was trimmed by 0 bases and J by 7 bases, leaving 10 bases between them. CDR1 and CDR2 from the germline V gene are SGHVS and FNYEAQ. This CDR3 contains 14 residues. Here the CDR3 DNA reads TGTGCCAGCAGCTTAGCATCATTCGGGAATGAGCAGTTCTTC. Protein sequence: CASSLASFGNEQFF.

V gene TRBV7-2 combines with J gene TRBJ1-4; D not certain. CDR1 is SGHTA and CDR2 is FQGNSA in the germline V gene. The ends were cut back, 5 bases at V and 8 bases at J, with 15 bases in the middle. This CDR3 has 14 amino acids. The CDR3 sequence: CASSRQARGEKLFF. Here the CDR3 DNA reads TGTGCCAGCAGCCGTCAGGCCAGAGGAGAAAAACTGTTTTTT.

The CDR3 protein is CASSLDRSGPRQYF. CDR3 bases: TGTGCCAGCAGCTTAGATAGGAGCGGACCTCGGCAGTATTTT. The chain combines TRBV7-2 with TRBJ2-3; a weak D match, TRBD2 (5 bases). Germline V gene sequence: CDR1 SGHTA, CDR2 FQGNSA. This CDR3 is 14 amino acids long. V lost 1 base and J lost 11, with 16 bases in between.

This chain links TRBV7-6 with TRBJ2-7; possible D gene TRBD1, 6 bases. This CDR3 has 18 amino acids. The germline V gene encodes CDR1 SGHVS and CDR2 FNYEAQ. V lost 1 base, J lost 3 bases, and 22 bases lay in between. CDR3 nucleotides: TGTGCCAGCAGCTTAGGTCAACAGGGAGACAGTGGGATCTACGAGCAGTACTTC. Translation gives CASSLGQQGDSGIYEQYF.

In this sample, this clone turned up a few times. The chain uses TRBV4-3 and TRBJ1-2; D is unresolved. The CDR3 runs to 16 residues. The germline V gene encodes CDR1 LGHNA and CDR2 YSLEER. Trimming left V 3 bases short and J 0 bases short, with 14 bases between. The CDR3 sequence: CASSQAYSGANYGYTF. The CDR3, as DNA: TGCGCCAGCAGCCAGGCATACAGTGGAGCTAACTATGGCTACACCTTC.

This clone occurred once. The V gene is TRBV30, the J gene TRBJ1-2; D not certain. Trimming removed 2 bases at V and 7 bases at J, with 20 bases between. CDR3 length: 15 amino acids. Germline CDR1 is GTSNPN and CDR2 is SVGIG (reference sequence). CDR3 DNA: TGTGCCTGGAGTTTGGGGAGGTCGGAGCAAGGTGGCTACACCTTC. This translates into CAWSLGRSEQGGYTF.

The V call is TRBV29-1, the J call TRBJ2-7; the D is unclear. The CDR3 contains 12 residues. The germline V gene encodes CDR1 SQVTM and CDR2 ANQGSEA. V was trimmed by 1 base and J by 2 bases, leaving 6 bases between them. CDR3 protein: CSVEASPYEQYF. In DNA form, the CDR3 reads TGCAGCGTTGAAGCGTCCCCCTACGAGCAGTACTTC.

The chain recombines TRBV7-6 with TRBJ2-7; a possible D gene is TRBD2 (6 bases). Trimming pared 1 base from V and 3 bases from J, leaving 7 bases between. Germline lookup yields CDR1 SGHVS and CDR2 FNYEAQ. The CDR3 runs 13 residues. The CDR3 sequence: CASSLEGLYEQYF. In nucleotides, the CDR3 is TGTGCCAGCAGCTTAGAGGGACTCTACGAGCAGTACTTC.

This chain uses TRBV5-1 with TRBJ2-1, with D perhaps matching TRBD1 (5 bases). Germline V gene data show CDR1 as SGHRS and CDR2 as YFSETQ. The CDR3 has 13 residues. The V and J ends lost 5 bases and 5 bases respectively, with 11 bases between them. In nucleotides, the CDR3 is TGCGCCAGCAGTCAGGGTCCCCACAATGAGCAGTTCTTC. Encoded protein: CASSQGPHNEQFF.

The chain joins TRBV9 to TRBJ2-6; TRBD1 matches at 8 bases. The germline V gene has CDR1 SGDLS and CDR2 YYNGEE. The CDR3 is 16 amino acids. V was clipped by 4 bases and J by 2 bases; unmatched bases: 5. The CDR3 is CASSRTGSTGANVLTF. CDR3 nucleotides: TGTGCCAGCAGCAGGACAGGGTCTACTGGGGCCAACGTCCTGACTTTC.

This chain joins TRBV18 and TRBJ2-7, with D tentatively TRBD1 (6 bases). Looked up from germline, CDR1 is KGHSH and CDR2 is LQKENI. V was clipped by 4 bases and J by 0 bases, with 7 bases between them. The CDR3 has 13 amino acids. The chain's CDR3 is CASSRTVSYEQYF. CDR3 bases: TGTGCCAGCTCACGGACAGTCTCCTACGAGCAGTACTTC.

The chain is built from TRBV7-3 and TRBJ2-1, with a possible D match to TRBD1 (6 bases). CDR1 SGHTA and CDR2 FQGTGA come from the germline V gene. V was clipped by 5 bases and J by 13 bases, with 18 bases between them. This CDR3 is 13 amino acids long. The DNA for the CDR3 is TGTGCCAGCAGCCCTCAACAAGGGGACACCCAGTTCTTC. Amino acid sequence: CASSPQQGDTQFF.

The chain is built from TRBV30 and TRBJ1-4; TRBD1 matches 7 bases. J gave up 6 bases and V 3 bases, and 7 bases lay outside the gene matches. Germline assignment: CDR1 GTSNPN and CDR2 SVGIG (reference sequence). CDR3 length: 14 residues. The CDR3 loop is CAWRRQGRDEKLFF. CDR3 coding DNA: TGTGCCTGGAGGCGACAGGGCCGTGATGAAAAACTGTTTTTT.

This clone has a handful of counts. V usage is TRBV9 and J usage is TRBJ2-7; D not resolved. V lost 0 bases, J lost 6 bases, and 13 bases lay in between. Germline V CDR1 and CDR2: SGDLS, YYNGEE. This CDR3 spans 14 amino acids. The CDR3 region is CASSVAGYRSEQYF. CDR3 bases: TGTGCCAGCAGCGTAGCCGGGTATAGGAGCGAGCAGTACTTC.

The chain combines TRBV29-1 with TRBJ2-7, with D possibly TRBD1 on 5 matching bases. The V end was cut by 4 bases, the J end by 5 bases, with 15 bases between. The CDR3 consists of 13 residues. Germline CDR1 SQVTM, CDR2 ANQGSEA. The CDR3 DNA is TGCAGCGTTGTCATCGTCAGGGCGGACGAGCAGTACTTC. Encoded protein: CSVVIVRADEQYF.

The sample holds one count of this clone. The CDR3 loop is CSVEGTVNYGYTF. CDR3 sequence (DNA): TGCAGCGTTGAAGGGACAGTCAACTATGGCTACACCTTC. The chain uses TRBV29-1 and TRBJ1-2; D perhaps matches TRBD1 (6 bases). The germline V and J ends were trimmed by 1 base and 2 bases, with 8 bases remaining between them. This CDR3 has 13 amino acids. Germline V gene lookup returns CDR1 SQVTM and CDR2 ANQGSEA.

The chain links TRBV29-1 to TRBJ1-1, with D unresolved. The CDR3 spans 13 residues. Germline assignment: CDR1 SQVTM and CDR2 ANQGSEA. V was clipped by 7 bases and J by 0 bases, with 12 bases between them. For the CDR3, the DNA is TGCAGCGCAGAGAAATTGATGAACACTGAAGCTTTCTTT. Amino acids: CSAEKLMNTEAFF.

The chain recombines TRBV29-1 with TRBJ2-4; D uncertain. The length of the CDR3 is 11 residues. CDR1 SQVTM and CDR2 ANQGSEA come from the germline V gene. Trimming removed 6 bases at V and 2 bases at J, with 5 bases between. CDR3 sequence: CSVVTKNIQYF. CDR3 in DNA: TGCAGCGTGGTGACCAAAAACATTCAGTACTTC.

This chain links TRBV5-1 with TRBJ2-5; D ambiguous. CDR1 and CDR2 from the germline V gene are SGHRS and YFSETQ. This CDR3 region has 13 residues. V lost 1 base and J lost 2, with 6 bases in between. The CDR3 reads CASSLQWQETQYF. The CDR3 coding sequence is TGCGCCAGCAGCTTGCAATGGCAAGAGACCCAGTACTTC. Full variable domain (missing parts from reference TRBV5-1 and TRBJ2-5): KAGVTQTPRYLIKTRGQQVTLSCSPISGHRSVSWYQQTPGQGLQFLFEYFSETQRNKGNFPGRFSGRQFSNSRSEMNVSTLELGDSALYLCASSLQWQETQYFGPGTRLLVL.

CDR3 amino acids: CASRQDRVESPLHF. CDR3 bases: TGTGCCAGCAGACAGGACAGGGTAGAATCACCCCTCCACTTT. The chain carries TRBV6-6 and TRBJ1-6, with 8 bases aligning to TRBD1. CDR1 and CDR2 (germline): MNHNY, SVGAGI (reference sequence). Trimming at V came to 6 bases and at J to 10 bases, leaving 8 bases not matched to a gene. CDR3 length equals 14 residues.

The chain recombines TRBV4-3 with TRBJ2-1; 15 bases are shared with TRBD2. CDR3 size: 19 residues. Trimming took 3 bases from V and 9 from J; bases not matched to a gene: 15. Germline-derived CDR1 and CDR2 are LGHNA and YSLEER. The CDR3 is CASSQEDIWTSGGAGEQFF. CDR3 in DNA: TGCGCCAGCAGCCAGGAAGATATTTGGACTAGCGGGGGGGCCGGTGAGCAGTTCTTC.

This chain joins TRBV30 and TRBJ2-2, with D unresolved. The CDR3 consists of 14 residues. Germline V gene lookup returns CDR1 GTSNPN and CDR2 SVGIG (reference sequence). V lost 1 base to trimming and J lost 4 bases, with 10 bases between them. The DNA for the CDR3 is TGTGCCTGGAGTGGACAACTCTCCACCGGGGAGCTGTTTTTT. Its protein product is CAWSGQLSTGELFF.

Only a few counts were recorded for this clone. The chain combines TRBV29-1 with TRBJ1-1; D remains unclear. The V and J ends lost 7 bases and 0 bases respectively, with 3 bases between them. CDR1 is SQVTM, CDR2 ANQGSEA, per germline. The CDR3 has 10 amino acids. CDR3 in DNA: TGCAGCGCTGTGAACACTGAAGCTTTCTTT. Its translation: CSAVNTEAFF.

This chain connects TRBV7-9 to TRBJ1-1, with D tentatively TRBD1 (6 bases). CDR3 length: 14 residues. The ends were cut back, 4 bases at V and 1 base at J, with 10 bases in the middle. Germline CDR1 and CDR2: SEHNR and FQNEAQ (reference sequence). The CDR3 spells CASSSRTANTEAFF. Here the CDR3 DNA reads TGTGCCAGCAGCTCCCGGACAGCGAACACTGAAGCTTTCTTT.

This chain uses TRBV29-1 with TRBJ2-5, with TRBD1 matching 7 bases. After removal of 6 bases from V and 3 bases from J, the junction contained 10 bases not matched to a gene. There are 14 residues in the CDR3. Germline CDR1 SQVTM, CDR2 ANQGSEA. CDR3 residues: CSVARGTEKETQYF. CDR3 DNA: TGCAGCGTCGCCAGGGGGACGGAGAAAGAGACCCAGTACTTC.